One sample yielded the 16 T cell receptor beta chains listed below, sequenced in a study of OX40 agonist ivuxolimab in advanced cancers. This table comes from immunoSEQ multiplex PCR, and its TCRdb copy is limited to in-frame clones, with some not included. The data show some 45,000 clones, 82% seen once. The starting material was CD4+ or CD8+ T cells sorted from blood, obtained in a trial of the OX40 agonist ivuxolimab. Receptors were obtained from an adult with an advanced solid tumor such as melanoma, head and neck, liver or kidney cancer.

The chain links TRBV7-9 to TRBJ2-7; 12 bases align to TRBD2. J was trimmed by 2 bases and V by 4 bases; bases with no gene match: 6. CDR1 is SEHNR and CDR2 is FQNEAQ in the germline V gene (reference sequence). The CDR3 sequence is 16 residues long. The CDR3 loop is CASSSNRLAGAYEQYF. The CDR3 DNA is TGTGCCAGCAGCTCTAACCGACTAGCGGGGGCCTACGAGCAGTACTTC.

J is TRBJ2-7 and V is TRBV10-2; a weak D match, TRBD1 (5 bases). Germline-derived CDR1 and CDR2 are WSHSY and SAAADI. The CDR3 sequence is 14 residues long. V shed 2 bases and J shed 1 base, with 9 bases lying between them. The DNA for the CDR3 is TGCGCCAGCAGTGAGGATGGACATTCCTACGAGCAGTACTTC. It encodes CASSEDGHSYEQYF.

V gene TRBV30 combines with J gene TRBJ1-1; a weak D match, TRBD1 (5 bases). V was shortened by 4 bases and J by 5 bases, with 11 bases between the two germline ends. Germline-derived CDR1 and CDR2 are GTSNPN and SVGIG (reference sequence). CDR3 length: 12 amino acids. CDR3 DNA: TGTGCCTGGAAGATTTGGGGGACTGAAGCTTTCTTT. This encodes CAWKIWGTEAFF.

This clone turned up a few times. The rearrangement links TRBV6-5 to TRBJ2-3; a possible D gene is TRBD2 (7 bases). The CDR3 covers 15 residues. Trimming pared 6 bases from V and 6 bases from J, leaving 19 bases between. The germline CDR1 and CDR2 sequences are MNHEY and SVGAGI. This CDR3 reads CASRLRGGAADTQYF. The CDR3 nucleotides read TGTGCCAGCAGACTCAGAGGGGGGGCCGCGGATACGCAGTATTTT.

This chain uses TRBV4-1 with TRBJ2-7; 9 bases line up with TRBD2. The CDR3 runs 15 residues. The germline CDR1 and CDR2 sequences are MGHRA and YSYEKL. The trim removed 0 bases at V and 7 bases at J, leaving 7 bases unmatched. The CDR3 protein is CASSQEAGGSREQYF. Written as DNA, the CDR3 is TGCGCCAGCAGCCAAGAAGCGGGAGGTTCTAGGGAGCAGTACTTC.

The chain carries TRBV18 and TRBJ2-7; 9 bases agree with TRBD1. CDR3 length: 15 amino acids. The germline gives CDR1 KGHSH, CDR2 LQKENI. V was pared by 4 bases and J by 3 bases, with 7 bases of the junction left unmatched. Here the CDR3 reads CASSRPGQGVYEQYF. The CDR3 DNA is TGTGCCAGCTCACGCCCGGGACAGGGTGTCTACGAGCAGTACTTC.

The V gene is TRBV4-1, the J gene TRBJ2-2; D gene unclear. This CDR3 has 13 residues. Germline V gene sequence: CDR1 MGHRA, CDR2 YSYEKL. The ends were cut back, 2 bases at V and 6 bases at J, with 7 bases in the middle. The CDR3 sequence: CASSQRAAGELFF. CDR3 coding DNA: TGCGCCAGCAGCCAACGGGCAGCCGGGGAGCTGTTTTTT.

V gene TRBV5-4 combines with J gene TRBJ1-2; 7 nucleotides line up with TRBD1. J gave up 1 base and V 4 bases, and 13 bases lay outside the gene matches. Germline loops: CDR1 SGHNT, CDR2 YYREEE (reference sequence). This CDR3 spans 17 amino acids. The CDR3 is CASSPQGKARINYGYTF. DNA of the CDR3: TGTGCCAGCAGCCCACAGGGGAAGGCCCGCATTAACTATGGCTACACCTTC.

The rearrangement links TRBV11-2 to TRBJ2-3; D gene ambiguous. V shed 5 bases and J shed 14 bases, with 17 bases lying between them. The CDR3 runs to 12 residues. Per germline, CDR1 SGHAT and CDR2 FQNNGV. The CDR3 DNA sequence: TGTGCCAGCAGCCCAACCCTCGGCGATCCGTATTTT. Protein: CASSPTLGDPYF. The variable domain in full, completed from reference TRBV11-2 and TRBJ2-3, reads EAGVAQSPRYKIIEKRQSVAFWCNPISGHATLYWYQQILGQGPKLLIQFQNNGVVDDSQLPKDRFSAERLKGVDSTLKIQPAKLEDSAVYLCASSPTLGDPYFGPGTRLTVL.

CDR3 sequence reads: CASSELGGSQISYEQYF. The CDR3 bases are TGTGCCAGCAGTGAACTGGGCGGGAGCCAGATCTCCTACGAGCAGTACTTC. The J gene is TRBJ2-7, the V gene TRBV25-1; the match to TRBD2 covers 7 bases. Germline assignment: CDR1 MGHDK and CDR2 SYGVNS. V shed 2 bases, J shed 0 bases, and the junction held 10 bases outside the gene matches. The CDR3 is 17 amino acids.

This sequence joins TRBV19 and TRBJ2-2, with TRBD1 identical over 9 bases. From germline, CDR1 is LNHDA and CDR2 SQIVND (reference sequence). The junction had 3 bases not matched to a gene; V was cut back by 4 bases and J by 6 bases. The CDR3 extends over 14 amino acids. The CDR3 DNA is TGTGCCAGTAGTACGGGACAGGGCCCCGGGGAGCTGTTTTTT. This codes for CASSTGQGPGELFF. Full variable domain (outside the CDR3, taken from reference TRBV19 and TRBJ2-2): DGGITQSPKYLFRKEGQNVTLSCEQNLNHDAMYWYRQDPGQGLRLIYYSQIVNDFQKGDIAEGYSVSREKKESFPLTVTSAQKNPTAFYLCASSTGQGPGELFFGEGSRLTVL.

The CDR3 nucleotides read TGTGCCAGCAGCCAGTCTGGGGTTACCGGGGAGCTGTTTTTT. Translated, it gives CASSQSGVTGELFF. The genes are TRBV28 and TRBJ2-2; D remains unclear. The CDR3 runs 14 residues. V was cut by 6 bases and J by 5 bases, with 13 bases left in between. Germline CDR1 MDHEN, CDR2 SYDVKM.

V usage is TRBV18 and J usage is TRBJ1-5; maybe TRBD1 (5 bases). The germline V gene has CDR1 KGHSH and CDR2 LQKENI. Trimming shortened V by 6 bases and J by 0 bases, and 12 bases separated the two germline ends. The CDR3 loop spans 15 amino acids. The CDR3 region is CASSLGGDSNQPQHF. The CDR3 DNA is TGTGCCAGCTCCCTTGGAGGGGATAGCAATCAGCCCCAGCATTTT.

The chain joins TRBV19 to TRBJ1-5; D might be TRBD1 (6 bases). Germline V gene sequence: CDR1 LNHDA, CDR2 SQIVND (reference sequence). V lost 5 bases, J lost 0 bases, and 20 bases lay in between. The CDR3 extends over 18 amino acids. DNA of the CDR3: TGTGCCAGTAGTGCACGGGGGGACACCTTCTATAGCAATCAGCCCCAGCATTTT. Its translation: CASSARGDTFYSNQPQHF.

V usage is TRBV6-5 and J usage is TRBJ2-1, with TRBD1 identical over 8 bases. The junction had 9 bases not matched to a gene; V was cut back by 0 bases and J by 8 bases. CDR1 MNHEY and CDR2 SVGAGI come from the germline V gene. CDR3 length: 16 amino acids. This CDR3 reads CASSYSARQGFDEQFF. CDR3 in DNA: TGTGCCAGCAGTTACTCGGCGCGACAGGGGTTCGATGAGCAGTTCTTC.

This clone came up once. J is TRBJ2-3 and V is TRBV6-5; D may be TRBD1 or TRBD2 (6 bases each). Per the germline V gene, CDR1 is MNHEY and CDR2 is SVGAGI. V was shortened by 10 bases and J by 3 bases, with 14 bases between the two germline ends. This CDR3 spans 13 amino acids. DNA of the CDR3: TGTGCCACCCTTAGGAGGGGGACAGATACGCAGTATTTT. This sequence encodes CATLRRGTDTQYF.